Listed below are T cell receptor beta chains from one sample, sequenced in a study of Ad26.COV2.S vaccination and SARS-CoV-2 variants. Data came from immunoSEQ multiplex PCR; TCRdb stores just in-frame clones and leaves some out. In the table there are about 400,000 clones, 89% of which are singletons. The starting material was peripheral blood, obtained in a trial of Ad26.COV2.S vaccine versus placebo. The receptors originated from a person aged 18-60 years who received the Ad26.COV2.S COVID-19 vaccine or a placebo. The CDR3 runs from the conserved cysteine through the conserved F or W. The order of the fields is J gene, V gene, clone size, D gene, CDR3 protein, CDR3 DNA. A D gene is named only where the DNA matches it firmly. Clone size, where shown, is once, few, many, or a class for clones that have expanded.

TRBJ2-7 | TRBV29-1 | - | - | CSVEQTGYEQYF | TGCAGCGTTGAACAGACAGGTTACGAGCAGTACTTC
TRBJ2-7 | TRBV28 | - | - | CASSSLWGQVHEQYF | TGTGCCAGCAGTTCCCTGTGGGGGCAGGTCCACGAGCAGTACTTC
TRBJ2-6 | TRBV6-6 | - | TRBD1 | CASSPGTGGYLSSGANVLTF | TGTGCCAGCAGTCCCGGGACAGGGGGCTACTTATCCTCTGGGGCCAACGTCCTGACTTTC
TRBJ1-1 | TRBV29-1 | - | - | CSVEEGGTGAAEAFF | TGCAGCGTTGAAGAGGGGGGTACCGGGGCGGCTGAAGCTTTCTTT
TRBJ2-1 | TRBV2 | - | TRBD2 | CASRREGGPYNEQFF | TGTGCCAGCAGGCGGGAGGGGGGACCCTACAATGAGCAGTTCTTC
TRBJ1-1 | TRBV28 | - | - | CASSLADRMNTEAFF | TGTGCCAGCAGCCTCGCCGACAGGATGAACACTGAAGCTTTCTTT
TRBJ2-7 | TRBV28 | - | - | CASSLSGGSNEQYF | TGTGCCAGCAGTTTATCGGGCGGGTCTAACGAGCAGTACTTC
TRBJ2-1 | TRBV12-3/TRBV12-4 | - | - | CASSLIEEQFF | TGTGCCAGCAGTTTAATCGAGGAGCAGTTCTTC
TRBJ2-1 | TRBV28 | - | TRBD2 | CASTTSGGPNNEQFF | TGTGCCAGCACCACTAGCGGGGGACCTAACAATGAGCAGTTCTTC
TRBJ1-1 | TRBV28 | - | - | CASRSVGTNTEAFF | TGTGCCAGCAGAAGTGTGGGAACGAACACTGAAGCTTTCTTT
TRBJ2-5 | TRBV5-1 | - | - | CASHTGQETQYF | TGCGCCAGCCACACGGGCCAAGAGACCCAGTACTTC
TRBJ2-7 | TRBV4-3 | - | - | CASSQETGWEQYF | TGCGCCAGCAGCCAAGAGACAGGTTGGGAGCAGTACTTC
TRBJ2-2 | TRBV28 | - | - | CASSHPRGGELFF | TGTGCCAGCAGTCACCCCCGAGGCGGGGAGCTGTTTTTT
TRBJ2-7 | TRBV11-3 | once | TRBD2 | CASRLAGGLYEQYF | TGTGCCAGCAGACTAGCGGGAGGTTTATACGAGCAGTACTTC
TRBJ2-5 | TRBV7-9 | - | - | CASSFGREETQYF | TGTGCCAGCAGCTTTGGTAGGGAAGAGACCCAGTACTTC
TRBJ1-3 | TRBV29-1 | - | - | CSVGGTAGNTIYF | TGCAGCGTTGGGGGAACTGCTGGAAACACCATATATTTT
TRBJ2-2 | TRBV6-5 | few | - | CASVMGDTGELFF | TGTGCCAGCGTTATGGGGGACACCGGGGAGCTGTTTTTT
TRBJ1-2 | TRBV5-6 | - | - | CASSLTDYGYTF | TGTGCCAGCAGCTTGACGGACTATGGCTACACCTTC
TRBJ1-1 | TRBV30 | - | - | CAWMEGGNTEAFF | TGTGCCTGGATGGAAGGGGGGAACACTGAAGCTTTCTTT
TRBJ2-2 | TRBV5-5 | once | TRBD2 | CASSLRQGFSGSVGELFF | TGTGCCAGCAGCTTGAGACAGGGTTTTAGCGGGAGTGTCGGGGAGCTGTTTTTT
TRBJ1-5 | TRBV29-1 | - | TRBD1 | CSVFRDRGFSLGNQPQHF | TGCAGCGTTTTCCGGGACAGGGGATTCAGTTTGGGCAATCAGCCCCAGCATTTT
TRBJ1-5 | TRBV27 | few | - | CASSFSAGDQPQHF | TGTGCCAGCAGTTTTTCGGCAGGGGATCAGCCCCAGCATTTT
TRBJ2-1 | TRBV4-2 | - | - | CASSMESSYNEQFF | TGTGCCAGCAGTATGGAAAGCTCCTACAATGAGCAGTTCTTC
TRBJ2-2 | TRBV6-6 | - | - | CASSYDGSNTGELFF | TGTGCCAGCAGTTACGATGGGTCGAACACCGGGGAGCTGTTTTTT
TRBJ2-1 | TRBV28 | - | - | CASIEGAKVDEQFF | TGTGCCAGCATCGAAGGGGCTAAGGTCGATGAGCAGTTCTTC
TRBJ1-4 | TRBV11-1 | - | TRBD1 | CASSRTGGTNEKLFF | TGTGCCAGCAGCCGGACAGGGGGCACTAATGAAAAACTGTTTTTT
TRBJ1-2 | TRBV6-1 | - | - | CASSERADYGYTF | TGTGCCAGCAGTGAACGGGCAGACTATGGCTACACCTTC